This T cell receptor (beta chain) was recovered during a study of OX40 agonist ivuxolimab in advanced cancers. This table comes from immunoSEQ multiplex PCR, and its TCRdb copy is limited to in-frame clones, with some not included. Among about 19,000 clones listed, under 70% were seen once. The ends lost 8 bases at V and 1 base at J; junction bases unmatched: 8. The CDR3 has 15 residues. CDR1 and CDR2 from the germline V gene are MNHNY and SVGAGI (reference sequence). The chain links TRBV6-6 to TRBJ2-3; 8 bases map to TRBD1. Sequencing used CD4+ or CD8+ T cells sorted from blood, obtained in a trial of the OX40 agonist ivuxolimab. The receptor was derived from an adult with an advanced solid tumor such as melanoma, head and neck, liver or kidney cancer. CDR3 DNA: TGTGCCAGCGGGTTGACAGGGGCGGGCACAGATACGCAGTATTTT. This translates into CASGLTGAGTDTQYF.